This entry lists 22 T cell receptor beta chains sequenced from one sample in a study of tumor-infiltrating lymphocytes in oesophageal squamous cell carcinoma. TCRdb used MiXCR to reprocess the PCR reads, holding one entry per CDR3 protein. This table holds about 12,000 distinct CDR3 sequences, nearly 60% found once. What was sequenced was esophageal tumor tissue. The receptors were gathered from a female donor with esophageal squamous cell carcinoma.

The chain uses TRBV7-8 and TRBJ2-5, with D perhaps matching TRBD1 (5 bases). With 5 bases removed from V and 7 bases from J, the gap between germline ends came to 17 bases. The CDR3 has 14 amino acids. Germline V gene data show CDR1 as SGHVS and CDR2 as FQNEAQ. The CDR3 loop reads CASSLDSLQGTQYF. The CDR3 DNA reads as TGTGCCAGCAGCCTCGACAGCCTTCAGGGGACCCAGTACTTC.

The chain recombines TRBV5-1 with TRBJ1-2; the D is unclear. The CDR3 totals 14 residues. Germline V CDR1 and CDR2: SGHRS, YFSETQ. The V end was cut by 0 bases, the J end by 8 bases, with 14 bases between. The DNA for the CDR3 is TGCGCCAGCAGCTTGGGGACCAACCTGGTAGGCTACACCTTC. It specifies CASSLGTNLVGYTF.

This clonotype was seen a few times. The DNA is left out, because the CDR3 cannot be placed on it with certainty; the CDR3 is given as TCRdb lists it. CDR3 sequence reads: CASSFVRRREEQFF. The chain has TRBV12-3 or TRBV12-4 and TRBJ2-1; TRBD1 is taken as the D call from the table, unchecked against the DNA. With termini counted, the CDR3 has 14 amino acids.

The chain uses TRBV14 and TRBJ2-1, with 8 nucleotides matching TRBD2. The V segment lost 0 bases and the J segment 3 bases; nucleotides outside the gene matches: 7. The germline CDR1 and CDR2 sequences are SGHDN and FVKESK. The length of the CDR3 is 17 residues. The CDR3: CASSQEYRLAYYNEQFF. The CDR3 coding sequence is TGTGCCAGCAGCCAAGAGTATCGACTAGCGTACTACAATGAGCAGTTCTTC.

V and J are TRBV7-9 and TRBJ2-5; a weak D match, TRBD2 (6 bases). Germline values: CDR1 SEHNR, CDR2 FQNEAQ (reference sequence). The CDR3 sequence is 12 residues long. The germline V and J ends were trimmed by 3 bases and 9 bases, with 11 bases remaining between them. CDR3 bases: TGTGCCAGCAGCTTGACCGCGGGGTCCCAGTACTTC. Amino acid sequence: CASSLTAGSQYF.

On this clonotype itself: One end of the junction fails to match germline, which may point to a read error. The chain is built from TRBV10-1 and TRBJ1-6; D is perhaps TRBD1 (5 bases). This CDR3 has 15 amino acids. The germline V gene encodes CDR1 WNHNN and CDR2 SYGVQD (reference sequence). Here the CDR3 reads CASSETSGGIYEQYF. DNA for the CDR3: TGCGCCAGCAGTGAGACTAGCGGGGGAATTTACGAGCAGTACTTT.

This clonotype appeared a few times. This chain links TRBV11-2 with TRBJ2-1; D gene uncertain. Per the germline V gene, CDR1 is SGHAT and CDR2 is FQNNGV. The length of the CDR3 is 14 residues. The V end lost 5 bases, the J end lost 7 bases, and 15 bases lay between the germline ends. This chain's CDR3 is CASSRVQRVNEQFF. DNA for the CDR3: TGTGCCAGCAGCCGAGTTCAACGGGTTAATGAGCAGTTCTTC.

This clonotype was observed a handful of times. The CDR3 carries no conserved terminal phenylalanine or tryptophan, so it likely arises from a read error. The DNA is omitted, as the CDR3 cannot be located on it reliably, and the CDR3 follows TCRdb's listing. The chain has TRBV6-1 and TRBJ2-1; the D call TRBD1 from the table was never checked on the DNA. The germline CDR1 and CDR2 sequences are MNHNS and SASEGT. The CDR3 totals 15 residues, both ends included. The CDR3 protein is CASSGGRGYGYTFGS.

About this clonotype: A much larger clone differs from this one at a single base, so this may be a read error. This chain links TRBV7-4 with TRBJ2-5; possible D gene TRBD2, 6 bases. The CDR3 runs 14 residues. Trimming pared 1 base from V and 11 bases from J, leaving 17 bases between. Germline CDR1 and CDR2: SGHVT and SQSDAQ. CDR3 sequence reads: CASSLGGTSNEQYF. Written as DNA, the CDR3 is TGTGCCAGCAGCTTAGGGGGGACTTCCAATGAGCAGTACTTC.

V is TRBV7-6 and J is TRBJ2-3, with 12 bases lining up with TRBD2. Germline V gene lookup returns CDR1 SGHVS and CDR2 FNYEAQ. V lost 2 bases and J lost 6; bases outside the gene matches: 12. This CDR3 contains 18 residues. The DNA of the CDR3 is TGTGCCAGCAGCTTAACCCCCCGCCTAGCGGGAGGGCTTGATACGCAGTATTTT. This encodes CASSLTPRLAGGLDTQYF.

This clonotype showed up just once. V gene TRBV7-9 combines with J gene TRBJ2-3; a weak D match, TRBD1 (5 bases). The DNA matches TRBJ1-1 better at its end, which makes the J call doubtful. CDR3 length: 16 amino acids. Germline values: CDR1 SEHNR, CDR2 FQNEAQ (reference sequence). The CDR3 spells CASSPAAGEGLTEAFF. CDR3 nucleotides: TGTGCCAGCAGCCCGGCCGCAGGAGAGGGGTTGACTGAAGCTTTCTTT.

In its sample, this clonotype was seen many times. The chain recombines TRBV7-3 with TRBJ2-7, with 8 bases aligning to TRBD2. This CDR3 is 14 amino acids long. Unmatched junction bases numbered 4, after V lost 6 bases and J lost 0 bases. From germline, CDR1 is SGHTA and CDR2 FQGTGA. CDR3 nucleotide sequence: TGTGCCAGCAGACCCAGCGGGGGCTCCTACGAGCAGTACTTC. Translated: CASRPSGGSYEQYF.

The V and J genes are TRBV7-2 and TRBJ2-3; 9 bases line up with TRBD2. The J call may be wrong; the DNA end is better matched by TRBJ2-4. The CDR3 is 14 amino acids. Germline values: CDR1 SGHTA, CDR2 FQGNSA. This CDR3 is CASSPGTSSHIQYF. The CDR3 coding sequence is TGTGCCAGCAGCCCCGGGACTAGCAGTCACATTCAGTACTTC.

The chain uses TRBV12-3 or TRBV12-4 and TRBJ2-1; 13 bases are shared with TRBD2. The J call may be wrong; the DNA end is better matched by TRBJ2-7. This CDR3 comprises 16 residues. CDR3 amino acids: CASSFRTSGSSYEQYF. The DNA for the CDR3 is TGTGCCAGCAGTTTCCGGACTAGCGGGAGCTCCTACGAGCAGTACTTC.

The J gene is TRBJ2-7, the V gene TRBV7-2; D unresolved. Gene TRBJ2-5 matches the end of the DNA better, so the J call may be wrong. CDR1 is SGHTA and CDR2 is FQGNSA in the germline V gene. This CDR3 has 13 residues. CDR3 sequence: CASSLSWDETQYF. In DNA form, the CDR3 reads TGTGCCAGCAGCTTATCTTGGGATGAGACCCAGTACTTC.

The V gene is TRBV12-3 or TRBV12-4, the J gene TRBJ2-3; 9 nucleotides match TRBD1. The J call may be incorrect, as the DNA end agrees better with TRBJ2-7. CDR3 length: 16 amino acids. CDR3 DNA: TGTGCCAGCAGTTCTACTCCCGGGGGGACAGGGACTCAACAGTACTTC. Encoded protein: CASSSTPGGTGTQQYF.

The chain links TRBV29-1 to TRBJ2-7, with TRBD2 identical over 10 bases. J lost 4 bases, V lost 5 bases, and 2 bases had no gene match. Germline loops: CDR1 SQVTM, CDR2 ANQGSEA. CDR3 length equals 12 residues. The CDR3 DNA is TGCAGCGTTAGCGGGGGGGCGTACGAGCAGTACTTC. It codes for CSVSGGAYEQYF.

In its sample, this clonotype is large. The V gene is TRBV6-1, the J gene TRBJ2-1; 9 bases align to TRBD2. The J segment lost 5 bases and the V segment lost 5 bases, leaving 7 bases of the junction unmatched. The CDR3 length is 15 residues. Germline values: CDR1 MNHNS, CDR2 SASEGT. CDR3 residues: CASSSRGLAHNEQFF. CDR3 coding DNA: TGTGCCAGCAGTTCACGGGGACTAGCCCACAATGAGCAGTTCTTC.

This clonotype appeared a few times. The chain joins TRBV6-1 to TRBJ2-3, with 13 positions matching TRBD2. J was trimmed by 5 bases and V by 3 bases; bases with no gene match: 14. CDR1 and CDR2 from the germline V gene are MNHNS and SASEGT. This CDR3 has 19 amino acids. The CDR3 DNA sequence: TGTGCCAGCAGTGACGGGCGGAGACTAGCGGGAGGTTGGTTAGATACGCAGTATTTT. This encodes CASSDGRRLAGGWLDTQYF.

This clonotype is deemed medium-sized. Given a much more abundant clone one base away, this may be a read error. The chain couples TRBV7-8 to TRBJ2-1; tentative D call: TRBD2 (5 bases). TRBJ2-7 matches the DNA end more closely, so the J call is doubtful. Germline V gene data show CDR1 as SGHVS and CDR2 as FQNEAQ. This CDR3 is built from 15 residues. The chain's CDR3 is CASSLRDNSYNEQYF. CDR3 bases: TGTGCCAGCAGCTTACGGGATAACTCCTACAATGAGCAGTACTTC.

This clonotype was recorded at least ten times. The chain carries TRBV11-2 and TRBJ2-5, with 14 bases identical to TRBD2. Germline values: CDR1 SGHAT, CDR2 FQNNGV. CDR3 size: 15 residues. The V gene end was trimmed by 3 bases and the J gene end by 4 bases; junction bases not matched to a gene: 1. CDR3 nucleotide sequence: TGTGCCAGCAGCTTTGGGACTAGCGGGAGAGAGACCCAGTACTTC. It translates to CASSFGTSGRETQYF. The full variable domain, in which reference TRBV11-2 and TRBJ2-5 provide the parts outside the CDR3, is EAGVAQSPRYKIIEKRQSVAFWCNPISGHATLYWYQQILGQGPKLLIQFQNNGVVDDSQLPKDRFSAERLKGVDSTLKIQPAKLEDSAVYLCASSFGTSGRETQYFGPGTRLLVL.

The V gene is TRBV7-6, the J gene TRBJ2-7; possible D gene TRBD2, 6 bases. Germline CDR1 is SGHVS and CDR2 is FNYEAQ. V lost 1 base and J lost 2, with 18 bases in between. This CDR3 is built from 17 residues. CDR3 loop: CASSLETEGRNPYEQYF. CDR3 sequence (DNA): TGTGCCAGCAGCTTAGAGACGGAGGGGAGGAACCCCTACGAGCAGTACTTC. Filled out from reference TRBV7-6 and TRBJ2-7, the complete variable domain reads GAGVSQSPRYKVTKRGQDVALRCDPISGHVSLYWYRQALGQGPEFLTYFNYEAQQDKSGLPNDRFSAERPEGSISTLTIQRTEQRDSAMYRCASSLETEGRNPYEQYFGPGTRLTVT.